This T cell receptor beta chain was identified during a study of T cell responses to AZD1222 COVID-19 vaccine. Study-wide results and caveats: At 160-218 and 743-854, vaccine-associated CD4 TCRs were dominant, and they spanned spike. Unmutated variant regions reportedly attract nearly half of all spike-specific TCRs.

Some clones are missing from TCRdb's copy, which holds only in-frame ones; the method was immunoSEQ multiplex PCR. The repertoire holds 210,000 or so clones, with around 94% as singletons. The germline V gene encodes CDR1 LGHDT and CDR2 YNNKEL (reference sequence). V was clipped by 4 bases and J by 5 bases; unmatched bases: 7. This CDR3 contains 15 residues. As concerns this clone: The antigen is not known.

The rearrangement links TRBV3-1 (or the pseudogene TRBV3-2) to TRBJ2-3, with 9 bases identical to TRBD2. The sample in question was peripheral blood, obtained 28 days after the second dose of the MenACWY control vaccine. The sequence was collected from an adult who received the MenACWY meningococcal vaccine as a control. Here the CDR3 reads CASSPGGLAIDTQYF. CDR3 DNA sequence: TGTGCCAGCAGCCCAGGGGGACTAGCCATAGATACGCAGTATTTT.